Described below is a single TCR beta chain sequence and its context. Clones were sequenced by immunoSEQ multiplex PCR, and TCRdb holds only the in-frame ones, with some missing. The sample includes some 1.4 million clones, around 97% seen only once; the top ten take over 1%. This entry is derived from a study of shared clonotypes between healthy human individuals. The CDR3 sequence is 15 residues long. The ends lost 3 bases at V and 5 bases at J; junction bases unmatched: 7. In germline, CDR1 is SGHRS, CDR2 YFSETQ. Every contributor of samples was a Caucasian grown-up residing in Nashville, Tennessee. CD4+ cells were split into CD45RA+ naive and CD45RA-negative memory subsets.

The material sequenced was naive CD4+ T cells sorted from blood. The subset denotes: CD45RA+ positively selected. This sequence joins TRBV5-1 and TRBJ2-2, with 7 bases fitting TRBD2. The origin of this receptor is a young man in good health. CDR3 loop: CASSYRTRLTGELFF. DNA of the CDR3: TGCGCCAGCAGCTACCGGACTAGGTTGACCGGGGAGCTGTTTTTT.